Here is one T cell receptor beta chain with its context. Its specific antigen is unknown. It has no much larger one-base neighbor in the sample; base qualities were not kept. These data come from a study of control samples from healthy donors and cancer patients (dated by TCRdb to 2020 to 2021). The library was made by the immunoSEQ multiplex PCR assay. The source is immuneACCESS, and TCRdb retained only in-frame sequences with V and J called. Part of the clones is not carried over; for the studies checked, unresolved V genes explain less than half of this, and the remainder is unexplained. In this sample the table shows approximately 53,000 clones, less than 95% of which occur a single time. Of the sample, about 0.91% is held by the ten largest clones. The CDR3 measures 12 amino acids from cysteine to phenylalanine. Only the CDR3 part of the read is kept: 36 bases, read in frame from the first base. According to the germline V gene (reference sequence), CDR1 reads MNHEY and CDR2 reads SMNVEV. V lost 5 bases and J lost 5 bases; the stretch between them is 10 bases long.

The receptor was derived from a man aged 25-40 years with colorectal cancer. Rearrangement joined TRBV27 to TRBJ2-7; the D match is possibly TRBD1 or TRBD2, with 5 bases aligned in each. The specimen was PBMCs. The DNA reads as follows: TGTGCCAGCAGTCCAAGGGGAGACGAGCAGTACTTC. It codes for CASSPRGDEQYF.